This TCR beta chain was identified during a study of T cell responses to AZD1222 COVID-19 vaccine. This table comes from immunoSEQ multiplex PCR, and its TCRdb copy is limited to in-frame clones, with some not included. The repertoire consists of around 130,000 clones, with about 85% occurring once and the leading ten covering about 3%. Findings and caveats of the study: Unmutated regions of variants are reportedly targeted by nearly half of spike-specific TCRs. Donors were mostly white British, more females; clonal diversity possibly underestimated. Spike-specific TCR repertoires showed rising breadth and depth after two AZD1222 doses.

The V gene end was trimmed by 7 bases and the J gene end by 5 bases; junction bases not matched to a gene: 12. CDR1 is SEHNR, CDR2 FQNEAQ, per germline (reference sequence). The CDR3 runs 15 residues. Worth noting for this clone: Its target is not known.

The source material was peripheral blood, sampled 28 days after the second AZD1222 dose. The rearrangement joins TRBV7-9 to TRBJ2-3; 7 nucleotides match TRBD2. This receptor was obtained from an adult who received the AZD1222 COVID-19 vaccine. The DNA of the CDR3 is TGTGCCAGCACCCTGGGACTAACGGGAAAAGATACGCAGTATTTT. Its protein product is CASTLGLTGKDTQYF.